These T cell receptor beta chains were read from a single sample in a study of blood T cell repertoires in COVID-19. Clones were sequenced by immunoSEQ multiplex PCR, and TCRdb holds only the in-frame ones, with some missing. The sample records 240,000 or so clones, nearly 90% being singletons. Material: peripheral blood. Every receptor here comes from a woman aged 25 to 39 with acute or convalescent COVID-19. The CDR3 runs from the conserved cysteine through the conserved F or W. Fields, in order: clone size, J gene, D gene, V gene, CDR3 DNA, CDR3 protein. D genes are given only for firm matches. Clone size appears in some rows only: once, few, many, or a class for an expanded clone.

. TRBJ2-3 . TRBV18 TGTGCCAGCTCACCTTTGACAGGCCTTTCTAGCACAGATACGCAGTATTTT CASSPLTGLSSTDTQYF
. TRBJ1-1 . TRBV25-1 TGTGCCAGCAGTGAGGCGAGGGTTTACACTGAAGCTTTCTTT CASSEARVYTEAFF
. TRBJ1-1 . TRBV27 TGTGCCAGCAGTTTATCGGGCAGGCGAGAAGCTTTCTTT CASSLSGRREAFF
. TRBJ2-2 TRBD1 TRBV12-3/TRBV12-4 TGTGCCAGCAGTCTTGGGACAGGCGTTAGCCCGTTTTTT CASSLGTGVSPFF
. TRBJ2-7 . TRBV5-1 TGCGCCAGCAGCCCATCGGGAAGCTACGAGCAGTACTTC CASSPSGSYEQYF
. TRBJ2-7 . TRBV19 TGTGCCAGTAGCACGCTAGCCCCCAGCTACGAGCAGTACTTC CASSTLAPSYEQYF
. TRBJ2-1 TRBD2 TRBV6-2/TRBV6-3 TGTGCCAGCAGTCTGAGGACTAGCGGGAGATTTTCGAATGAGCAGTTCTTC CASSLRTSGRFSNEQFF
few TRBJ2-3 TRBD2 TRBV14 TGTGCCAGCAGCTACCTAGCGGCTGGGGATACGCAGTATTTT CASSYLAAGDTQYF
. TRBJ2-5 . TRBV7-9 TGTGCCAGCAGCTTAGCAGGGAGCGGAGAGACCCAGTACTTC CASSLAGSGETQYF
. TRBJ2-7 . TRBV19 TGTGCCAGTAGGCTGGCAGGATCCTACGAGCAGTACTTC CASRLAGSYEQYF
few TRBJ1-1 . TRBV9 TGTGCCAGCAGCGTAGGCCAGGTGGGCACTGAAGCTTTCTTT CASSVGQVGTEAFF
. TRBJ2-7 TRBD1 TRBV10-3 TGTGCCATCAGTGACTGGGACAGAACCTACGAGCAGTACTTC CAISDWDRTYEQYF
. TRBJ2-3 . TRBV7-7 TGTGCCAGCAGCTTCGGTCGACAGAACACAGATACGCAGTATTTT CASSFGRQNTDTQYF
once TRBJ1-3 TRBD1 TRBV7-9 TGTGCCAGCAGCTTACCGGGACAGGAGAGATCGAGCTCTGGAAACACCATATATTTT CASSLPGQERSSSGNTIYF
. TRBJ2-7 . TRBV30 TGTGCCTGGAGCCAGCGCCCGAGCTCCTACGAGCAGTACTTC CAWSQRPSSYEQYF
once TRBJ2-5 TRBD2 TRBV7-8 TGTGCCAGCAGCTTAGACGCATGGACTAGCGGGACGGAGACCCAGTACTTC CASSLDAWTSGTETQYF
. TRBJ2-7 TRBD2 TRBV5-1 TGCGCCAGCAGCTCCGTAAAGACTAGCGGGAGTTACGAGCAGTACTTC CASSSVKTSGSYEQYF
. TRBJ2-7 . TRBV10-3 TGTGCCACCTTTTCACAGGGTAACGAGCAGTACTTC CATFSQGNEQYF
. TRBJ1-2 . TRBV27 TGTGCCAGCACCTACGGTGGCTACACCTTC CASTYGGYTF
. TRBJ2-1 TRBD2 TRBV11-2 TGTGCCAGCAGCTTACGGACTAGCGGGGGGGGCAATGAGCAGTTCTTC CASSLRTSGGGNEQFF
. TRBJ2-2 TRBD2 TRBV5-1 TGCGCCAGCAGCTTCACTAGCGGAGCGAACACCGGGGAGCTGTTTTTT CASSFTSGANTGELFF
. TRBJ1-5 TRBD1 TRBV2 TGTGCCAGCAGCGCGGGACAGGGTATTCCCCAGCATTTT CASSAGQGIPQHF
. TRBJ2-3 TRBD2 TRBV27 TGTGCCAGCAGTTCTCCAGCGGGAGGGACAGATACGCAGTATTTT CASSSPAGGTDTQYF
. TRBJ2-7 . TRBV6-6 TGTGCCAGAAAAAAAGAGGCACCCCTGTGGGACGAGCAGTACTTC CARKKEAPLWDEQYF
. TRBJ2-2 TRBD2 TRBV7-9 TGTGCCAGCAGATCGGGACTAGCGGGAAGGGCCGGGGAGCTGTTTTTT CASRSGLAGRAGELFF
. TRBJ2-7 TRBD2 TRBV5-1 TGCGCCAGCAGCACCGGGACTAGCGGTGGGTACGAGCAGTACTTC CASSTGTSGGYEQYF
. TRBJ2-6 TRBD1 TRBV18 TGTGCCAGCTCACTCTCGACAGGGGAGTCTGGGGCCAACGTCCTGACTTTC CASSLSTGESGANVLTF
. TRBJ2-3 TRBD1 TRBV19 TGTGCCAGTAGTACGGGACAGGGAAGGGATACGCAGTATTTT CASSTGQGRDTQYF
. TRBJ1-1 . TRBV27 TGTGCCAGCAGGTTAACCGCTGGGGGGAGGGAGGCTGAAGCTTTCTTT CASRLTAGGREAEAFF
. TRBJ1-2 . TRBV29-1 TGCAGCGGAGGGGGAGGGGCCTATGGCTACACCTTC CSGGGGAYGYTF
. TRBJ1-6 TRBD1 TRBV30 TGTGCCTGGAGTGTACAGGGGAATAATTCACCCCTCCACTTT CAWSVQGNNSPLHF
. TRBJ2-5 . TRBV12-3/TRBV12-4 TGTGCCAGCAGATGGGGGGGCCTGGAGACCCAGTACTTC CASRWGGLETQYF
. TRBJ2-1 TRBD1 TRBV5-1 TGCGCCAGCAGCCGAGGGGACAGGGGGCTCAATGAGCAGTTCTTC CASSRGDRGLNEQFF
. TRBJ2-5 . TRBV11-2 TGTGCCAGCAGCTTAGGTCGACTTCAAGAGACCCAGTACTTC CASSLGRLQETQYF
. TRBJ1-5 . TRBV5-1 TGCGCCAGCAGCTTGGAGTCCGTCCAGGGCGGTCAGCCCCAGCATTTT CASSLESVQGGQPQHF
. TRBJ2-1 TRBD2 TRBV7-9 TGTGCCAGCAGCTTTTCACTAGCGGGTCTTAATGAGCAGTTCTTC CASSFSLAGLNEQFF